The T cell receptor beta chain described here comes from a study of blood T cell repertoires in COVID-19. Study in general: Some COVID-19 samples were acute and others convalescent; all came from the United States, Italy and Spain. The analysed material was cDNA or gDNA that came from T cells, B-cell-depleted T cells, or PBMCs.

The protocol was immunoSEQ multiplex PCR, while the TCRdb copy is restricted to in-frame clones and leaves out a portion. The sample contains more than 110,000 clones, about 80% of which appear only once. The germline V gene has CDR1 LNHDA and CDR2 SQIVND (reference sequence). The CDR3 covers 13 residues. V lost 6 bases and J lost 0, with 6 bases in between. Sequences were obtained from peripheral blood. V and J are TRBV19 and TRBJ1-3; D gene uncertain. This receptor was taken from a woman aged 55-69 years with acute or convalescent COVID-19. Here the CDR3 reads CASSAVSGNTIYF. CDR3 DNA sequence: TGTGCCAGTAGCGCAGTCTCTGGAAACACCATATATTTT.